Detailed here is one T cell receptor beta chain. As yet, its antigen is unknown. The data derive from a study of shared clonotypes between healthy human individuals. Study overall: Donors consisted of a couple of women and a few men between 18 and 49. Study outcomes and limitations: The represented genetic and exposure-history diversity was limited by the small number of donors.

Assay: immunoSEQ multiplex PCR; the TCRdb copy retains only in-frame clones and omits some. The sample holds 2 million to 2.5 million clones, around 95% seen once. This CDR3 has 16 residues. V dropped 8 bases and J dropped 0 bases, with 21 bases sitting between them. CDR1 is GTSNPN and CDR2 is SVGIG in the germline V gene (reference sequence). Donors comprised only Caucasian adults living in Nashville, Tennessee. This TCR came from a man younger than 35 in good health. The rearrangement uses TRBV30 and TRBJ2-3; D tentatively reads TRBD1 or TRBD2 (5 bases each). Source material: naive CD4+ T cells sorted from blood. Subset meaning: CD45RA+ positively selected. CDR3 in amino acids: CAATRFPGPSTDTQYF. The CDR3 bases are TGTGCCGCAACTAGGTTCCCAGGGCCTAGCACAGATACGCAGTATTTT.